This is a list of T cell receptor beta chains from one sample in a study of control samples from healthy donors and cancer patients. TCRdb's copy holds only in-frame clones and misses some; the assay was immunoSEQ multiplex PCR. The sample includes 120,000 or so clones, approximately 90% of them seen just once. The specimen was blood. Receptors were obtained from a young man in good health. The CDR3 runs from the conserved cysteine through the conserved F or W. The order of the fields is J gene, CDR3 length, D gene, V gene, CDR3 DNA, CDR3 protein. The D gene is left open where the match is weak.

j_gene: TRBJ2-5; len: 16; d_gene: TRBD2; v_gene: TRBV7-2; CDR3nt: TGTGCCAGCAGCTACCTCTCGACTAGCGGGGGAGAGACCCAGTACTTC; CDR3aa: CASSYLSTSGGETQYF
j_gene: TRBJ2-3; len: 13; d_gene: NA; v_gene: TRBV30; CDR3nt: TGTGCCTGGAGATTCGGATTGGGAGATACGCAGTATTTT; CDR3aa: CAWRFGLGDTQYF
j_gene: TRBJ2-2; len: 16; d_gene: NA; v_gene: TRBV5-1; CDR3nt: TGCGCCAGCAGCTTGGGGCAGGGGTCCAACACCGGGGAGCTGTTTTTT; CDR3aa: CASSLGQGSNTGELFF